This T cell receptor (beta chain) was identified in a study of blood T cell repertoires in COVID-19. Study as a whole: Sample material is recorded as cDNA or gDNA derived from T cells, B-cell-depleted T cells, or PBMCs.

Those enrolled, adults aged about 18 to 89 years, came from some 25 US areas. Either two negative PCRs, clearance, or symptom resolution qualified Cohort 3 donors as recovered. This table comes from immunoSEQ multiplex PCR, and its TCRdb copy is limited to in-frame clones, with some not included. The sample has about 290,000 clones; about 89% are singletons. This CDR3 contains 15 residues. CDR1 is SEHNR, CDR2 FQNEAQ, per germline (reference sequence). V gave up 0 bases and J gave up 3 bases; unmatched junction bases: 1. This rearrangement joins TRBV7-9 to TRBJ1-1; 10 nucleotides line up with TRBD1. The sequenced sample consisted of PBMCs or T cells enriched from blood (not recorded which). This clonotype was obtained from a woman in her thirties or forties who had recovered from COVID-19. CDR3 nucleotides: TGTGCCAGCAGCTTAGCCGGGACAGGGGACACTGAAGCTTTCTTT. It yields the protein CASSLAGTGDTEAFF.